Below are 23 T cell receptor beta chains sequenced from a single sample in a study of identical twins. In TCRdb, the 5' RACE reads were re-called with MiXCR into one record per CDR3 protein. The sample shows about 690,000 distinct CDR3 sequences, less than 25% of them seen only once. This sample also belongs to another study, concerning T cells expressing NK-cell markers.

The sample was PBMCs. The receptor source for this set is a woman younger than 35 in good health.

The chain links TRBV5-1 to TRBJ2-7; the match to TRBD2 covers 11 bases. Germline CDR1 and CDR2: SGHRS and YFSETQ. The V segment lost 2 bases and the J segment 8 bases; nucleotides outside the gene matches: 18. CDR3 size: 18 residues. The CDR3 DNA reads as TGCGCCAGCAGCTTTCCCGGCTGGGGACTAGCGGCTTTCGAGAAGCAGTACTTC. Its translation: CASSFPGWGLAAFEKQYF.

V gene TRBV12-3 or TRBV12-4 combines with J gene TRBJ2-2; TRBD2 matches 14 bases. Trimming at V came to 3 bases and at J to 7 bases, leaving 13 bases not matched to a gene. This CDR3 contains 19 residues. CDR3 region: CASSFDGGLAGVLVGELFF. For the CDR3, the DNA is TGTGCCAGCAGTTTCGACGGGGGACTAGCGGGAGTGTTAGTCGGGGAGCTGTTTTTT.

The rearrangement joins TRBV5-1 to TRBJ2-7, with 7 nucleotides matching TRBD1. CDR3 length equals 18 residues. Germline loops: CDR1 SGHRS, CDR2 YFSETQ. The J segment lost 3 bases and the V segment lost 5 bases, leaving 20 bases of the junction unmatched. CDR3 DNA: TGCGCCAGCAGAAAGATTAGGACAGGCCTAGGGGAAGGCTACGAGCAGTACTTC. Amino acids: CASRKIRTGLGEGYEQYF.

This clonotype came up a few times. The chain joins TRBV10-3 to TRBJ2-7; D uncertain. Germline V gene sequence: CDR1 ENHRY, CDR2 SYGVKD. This CDR3 region has 13 residues. V lost 10 bases to trimming and J lost 0 bases, with 13 bases between them. The CDR3 DNA follows: TGTGCCACCGGCTTTTCCCCCTCCTACGAGCAGTACTTC. This sequence encodes CATGFSPSYEQYF.

In this sample, this clonotype turned up a few times. The chain recombines TRBV11-2 with TRBJ1-1; no clear D gene. V was clipped by 0 bases and J by 11 bases, with 13 bases between them. The CDR3 extends over 13 amino acids. CDR1 and CDR2 (germline): SGHAT, FQNNGV. As DNA, the CDR3 is TGTGCCAGCAGCTTAGATCCGGGGAGAGCCGCTTTCTTT. Its protein product is CASSLDPGRAAFF.

This clonotype has just a few counts. The chain is built from TRBV20-1 and TRBJ2-7, with D maybe TRBD1 (5 bases). The CDR3 runs 12 residues. Germline V gives CDR1 DFQATT, CDR2 SNEGSKA (reference sequence). V lost 2 bases and J 3 bases, leaving 8 bases between the germline ends. The CDR3 loop is CSARWQGYEQYF. The CDR3 nucleotides read TGCAGTGCTAGATGGCAGGGCTACGAGCAGTACTTC.

This clonotype appeared a few times. The rearrangement links TRBV7-2 to TRBJ2-1; D not resolved. Germline loops: CDR1 SGHTA, CDR2 FQGNSA. CDR3 size: 13 residues. V was clipped by 5 bases and J by 3 bases, with 8 bases between them. The CDR3 region is CASSPSHYNEQFF. For the CDR3, the DNA is TGTGCCAGCAGCCCCTCTCACTACAATGAGCAGTTCTTC.

This clonotype has only a few counts. The chain links TRBV7-9 to TRBJ1-1; D is unclear. CDR3 length: 14 residues. The germline V gene has CDR1 SEHNR and CDR2 FQNEAQ (reference sequence). Trimming removed 3 bases at V and 2 bases at J, with 10 bases between. The CDR3 is CASSFFNTNTEAFF. CDR3 nucleotide sequence: TGTGCCAGCAGCTTTTTTAACACAAACACTGAAGCTTTCTTT.

V gene TRBV4-3 combines with J gene TRBJ2-2; 13 positions agree with TRBD2. Trimming cost V 4 bases and J 4 bases; bases outside gene matches: 15. Germline V lookup: CDR1 LGHNA, CDR2 YSLEER. The CDR3 runs 20 residues. Written as DNA, the CDR3 is TGCGCCAGCAGCCGCCACGGTACTAGCGGGAGGGCCCGCATCACCGGGGAGCTGTTTTTT. Its protein product is CASSRHGTSGRARITGELFF.

This clonotype was seen at least ten times. In DNA, the CDR3 is TGTGCCAGCAGCTTGGCCTCCAGAGGGGGTGAGCAGTTCTTC. As protein: CASSLASRGGEQFF. The chain couples TRBV5-5 to TRBJ2-1, with TRBD1 as a possible D gene (6 bases). The CDR3 covers 14 residues. V shed 0 bases and J shed 9 bases, with 13 bases lying between them. Germline CDR1 and CDR2: SGHKS and YYEKEE (reference sequence). Filled out from reference TRBV5-5 and TRBJ2-1, the complete variable domain reads DAGVTQSPTHLIKTRGQQVTLRCSPISGHKSVSWYQQVLGQGPQFIFQYYEKEERGRGNFPDRFSARQFPNYSSELNVNALLLGDSALYLCASSLASRGGEQFFGPGTRLTVL.

This clonotype was seen only a few times. This chain joins TRBV9 and TRBJ2-2, with 8 bases matching TRBD2. J was trimmed by 7 bases and V by 0 bases; bases with no gene match: 5. CDR1 is SGDLS and CDR2 is YYNGEE in the germline V gene. CDR3 length: 15 amino acids. The CDR3 sequence is CASSVEGSGIGELFF. In nucleotides, the CDR3 is TGTGCCAGCAGCGTAGAGGGTAGCGGGATCGGGGAGCTGTTTTTT.

There are a few counts of this clonotype. V and J are TRBV6-5 and TRBJ2-5; D not certain. Germline V gives CDR1 MNHEY, CDR2 SVGAGI. The ends were cut back, 2 bases at V and 1 base at J, with 8 bases in the middle. The CDR3 runs 14 residues. The CDR3 DNA is TGTGCCAGCAGTTACACTGTAAGCCAAGAGACCCAGTACTTC. It is translated as CASSYTVSQETQYF.

The chain employs TRBV6-5 and TRBJ2-5; 7 nucleotides align to TRBD2. V gave up 0 bases and J gave up 4 bases; unmatched junction bases: 11. The CDR3 is made up of 17 amino acids. From germline, CDR1 is MNHEY and CDR2 SVGAGI. CDR3 DNA sequence: TGTGCCAGCAGTTACTCGGCTGGGAGCGGGGTAGGAGAGACCCAGTACTTC. Amino acids: CASSYSAGSGVGETQYF.

The chain has TRBV9 and TRBJ2-3, with D perhaps matching TRBD1 or TRBD2 (5 bases each). Trimming pared 5 bases from V and 1 base from J, leaving 17 bases between. Germline V gene lookup returns CDR1 SGDLS and CDR2 YYNGEE. The length of the CDR3 is 16 residues. The CDR3: CASRKWTGPGTDTQYF. Here the CDR3 DNA reads TGTGCCAGCAGGAAATGGACGGGACCCGGCACAGATACGCAGTATTTT. Full variable domain (outside the CDR3, taken from reference TRBV9 and TRBJ2-3): DSGVTQTPKHLITATGQRVTLRCSPRSGDLSVYWYQQSLDQGLQFLIQYYNGEERAKGNILERFSAQQFPDLHSELNLSSLELGDSALYFCASRKWTGPGTDTQYFGPGTRLTVL.

This clonotype was recorded at least ten times. This sequence joins TRBV5-1 and TRBJ2-7; D unclear. CDR1 and CDR2 from the germline V gene are SGHRS and YFSETQ. Trimming removed 4 bases from V and 1 base from J, with 12 bases in between. The CDR3 is 14 amino acids. CDR3 coding DNA: TGCGCCAGCAGCCCCACAGAGGTTTCCTACGAGCAGTACTTC. This encodes CASSPTEVSYEQYF.

This clonotype was seen a handful of times. The chain joins TRBV5-1 to TRBJ1-1; possible D gene TRBD1, 5 bases. Germline CDR1 reads SGHRS; CDR2 reads YFSETQ. Trimming took 1 base from V and 1 from J, leaving 11 bases between them. There are 15 residues in the CDR3. The CDR3 DNA is TGCGCCAGCAGCTTGTGGGCAGGGAGGAACACTGAAGCTTTCTTT. This encodes CASSLWAGRNTEAFF.

Here the CDR3 reads CASSLGGREQETQYF. The CDR3 nucleotides are TGTGCCAGCAGCTTAGGAGGCAGGGAACAAGAGACCCAGTACTTC. This chain links TRBV7-2 with TRBJ2-5, with D perhaps matching TRBD1 (5 bases). Germline lookup yields CDR1 SGHTA and CDR2 FQGNSA. V lost 1 base, J lost 2 bases, and 11 bases lay in between. CDR3 length: 15 residues.

The chain uses TRBV7-9 and TRBJ2-1, with D possibly TRBD2 on 6 matching bases. The V end lost 5 bases, the J end lost 6 bases, and 14 bases lay between the germline ends. Looked up from germline, CDR1 is SEHNR and CDR2 is FQNEAQ (reference sequence). The CDR3 covers 14 residues. CDR3 protein: CASSPRGLPNEQFF. CDR3 sequence (DNA): TGTGCCAGCAGCCCGCGGGGTTTACCCAATGAGCAGTTCTTC.

The rearrangement uses TRBV20-1 and TRBJ2-1, with 11 bases that match TRBD2. V trimming: 6 bases; J trimming: 5 bases; junction bases outside the gene matches: 12. The CDR3 runs to 16 residues. Germline V gene sequence: CDR1 DFQATT, CDR2 SNEGSKA (reference sequence). The CDR3 nucleotides are TGCAGTGCGGAGAATTTAGCGGGAGGGCACGACAATGAGCAGTTCTTC. It is translated as CSAENLAGGHDNEQFF.

This clonotype was detected many times. V and J are TRBV10-3 and TRBJ2-1; 8 positions match TRBD2. The germline gives CDR1 ENHRY, CDR2 SYGVKD. Losses at the gene ends were 10 bases for V and 9 bases for J; bases not matched to a gene: 8. The CDR3 is 12 amino acids. CDR3 residues: CATSGAGGEQFF. The CDR3 nucleotides read TGTGCCACCTCCGGGGCGGGGGGTGAGCAGTTCTTC.

This clonotype was detected a few times. This sequence joins TRBV5-1 and TRBJ1-1, with TRBD1 matching 7 bases. The CDR3 is 16 residues long. CDR1 and CDR2 (germline): SGHRS, YFSETQ. Trimming cost V 7 bases and J 0 bases; bases outside gene matches: 12. CDR3 nucleotides: TGCGCCAGCCGATCGGGACAGATAGACTTGAACACTGAAGCTTTCTTT. Translation gives CASRSGQIDLNTEAFF.

This chain uses TRBV7-7 with TRBJ2-5, with 8 bases matching TRBD2. Trimming at V came to 3 bases and at J to 7 bases, leaving 13 bases not matched to a gene. This CDR3 region has 16 residues. Per germline, CDR1 SSHAT and CDR2 FNYEAQ (reference sequence). The DNA of the CDR3 is TGTGCCAGCAGCTTTCCCCCGAGCGGGAGCGGTAGGACCCAGTACTTC. Translation: CASSFPPSGSGRTQYF.

This clonotype has only a few counts. The CDR3 DNA is TGTGCCAGCAGCGTAGGGGGTAGGCAGTTCAATGAGCAGTTCTTC. It codes for CASSVGGRQFNEQFF. The chain is built from TRBV9 and TRBJ2-1, with D uncertain. Germline values: CDR1 SGDLS, CDR2 YYNGEE. CDR3 size: 15 residues. V was pared by 0 bases and J by 6 bases, with 13 bases between.